This T cell receptor (beta chain) stems from a study of monozygotic twins with inflammatory bowel disease. General study findings and limits: Backing was not found for a single strong signal or clonotype associated with IBD. Sharing of clonotypes with others was lower in IBD patients than in healthy twins, and this was especially so with disease activity.

Every sample had its cDNA made across eight separate reactions. Following a re-call of the 5' RACE reads, TCRdb has one entry per CDR3 protein and lacks DNA. This listing includes 440,000 or so distinct CDR3 sequences. Germline lookup yields CDR1 SQVTM and CDR2 ANQGSEA. This CDR3 is built from 13 residues. To note about this clonotype: No antigen is known for it.

This TCR was recovered from a human donor with ulcerative colitis or Crohn's disease, or a healthy co-twin of an affected twin (not recorded which). The chain links TRBV29-1 to TRBJ1-1. Sample: blood. The CDR3 spells CSVEWEVYTEAFF.